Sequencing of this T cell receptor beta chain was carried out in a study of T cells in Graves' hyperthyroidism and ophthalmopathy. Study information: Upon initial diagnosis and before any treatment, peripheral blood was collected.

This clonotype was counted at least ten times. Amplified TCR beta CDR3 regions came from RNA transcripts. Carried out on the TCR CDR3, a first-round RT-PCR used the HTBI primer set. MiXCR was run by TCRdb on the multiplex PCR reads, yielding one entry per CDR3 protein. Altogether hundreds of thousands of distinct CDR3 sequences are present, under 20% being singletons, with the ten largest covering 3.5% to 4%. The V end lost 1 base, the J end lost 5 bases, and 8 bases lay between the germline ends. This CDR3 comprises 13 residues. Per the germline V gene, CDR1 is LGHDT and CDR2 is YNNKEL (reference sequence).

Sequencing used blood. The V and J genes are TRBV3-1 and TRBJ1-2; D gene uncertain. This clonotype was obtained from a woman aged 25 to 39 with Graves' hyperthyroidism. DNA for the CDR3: TGTGCCAGCAGCCAAGGTCGGTTTTATGGCTACACCTTC. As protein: CASSQGRFYGYTF.